This T cell receptor beta chain was documented in a study of shared clonotypes between healthy human individuals. Measured with immunoSEQ multiplex PCR; TCRdb has only the in-frame clones, and not every one. The table shows 800,000 to 950,000 clones, with 96% occurring only once. Naive CD8 cells comprised CD45RO-negative, CCR7-positively selected cells, excluding terminally differentiated effector memory CD45RA+ cells. The germline CDR1 and CDR2 sequences are MDHEN and SYDVKM. V was cut by 2 bases and J by 6 bases, with 14 bases left in between. The CDR3 length is 14 residues. This chain connects TRBV28 to TRBJ2-7, with D possibly called TRBD1 or TRBD2 (5 bases each). This receptor was identified in a man aged 30 to 39 in good health. The sample consisted of naive CD8+ T cells sorted from blood. CDR3 region: CASSLPGTVAEQYF. CDR3 sequence (DNA): TGTGCCAGCAGTTTACCCGGGACGGTCGCCGAGCAGTACTTC.